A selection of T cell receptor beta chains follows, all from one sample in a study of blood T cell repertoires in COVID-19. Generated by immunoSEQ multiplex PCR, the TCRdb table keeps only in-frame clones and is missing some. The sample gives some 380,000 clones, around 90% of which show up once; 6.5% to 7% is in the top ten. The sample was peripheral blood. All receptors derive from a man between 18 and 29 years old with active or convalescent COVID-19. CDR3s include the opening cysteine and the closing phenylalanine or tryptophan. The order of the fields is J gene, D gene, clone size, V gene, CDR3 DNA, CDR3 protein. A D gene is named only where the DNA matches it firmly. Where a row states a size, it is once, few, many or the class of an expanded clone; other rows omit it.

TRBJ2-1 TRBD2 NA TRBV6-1 TGTGCCAGCAGTGCCCAAGGACTAGATGGGGTTGGTGAGCAGTTCTTC CASSAQGLDGVGEQFF
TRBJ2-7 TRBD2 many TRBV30 TGTGCCTGGTCCTGGGAGGGCGAGCAGTACTTC CAWSWEGEQYF
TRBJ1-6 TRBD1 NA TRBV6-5 TGTGCCAGCAGTCGGGACAGGGCCAATTCACCCCTCCACTTT CASSRDRANSPLHF
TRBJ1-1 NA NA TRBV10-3 TGTGCCATCAGTGAGTCTACGAGGAACACTGAAGCTTTCTTT CAISESTRNTEAFF
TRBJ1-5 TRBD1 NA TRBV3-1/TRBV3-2 TGTGCCAGCAGCCCGGGACAGGGGAGCGAGCCCCAGCATTTT CASSPGQGSEPQHF
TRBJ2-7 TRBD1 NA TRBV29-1 TGCAGCGTTGTTAAAGGGGGCGCCTACGAGCAGTACTTC CSVVKGGAYEQYF
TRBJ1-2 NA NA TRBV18 TGTGCCAGCTCACCACCGTCGAGCAGGGTTGGTGGCTACACCTTC CASSPPSSRVGGYTF
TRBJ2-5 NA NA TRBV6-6 TGTGCCAGCAGTTACCCTTACAGAGAACAAGAGACCCAGTACTTC CASSYPYREQETQYF
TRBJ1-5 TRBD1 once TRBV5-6 TGTGCCAGCAGCTTATGGGACAGGGATAATCAGCCCCAGCATTTT CASSLWDRDNQPQHF
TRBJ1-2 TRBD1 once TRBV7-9 TGTGCCAGCAGCCACAACAACCGCCAGGGGGCTAACTATGGCTACACCTTC CASSHNNRQGANYGYTF
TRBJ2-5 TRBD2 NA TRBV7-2 TGTGCCAGCAGCTTAGCGGGAGGGCGGGAGACCCAGTACTTC CASSLAGGRETQYF
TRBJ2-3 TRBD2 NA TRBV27 TGTGCCAGCAGTTTATCGCCGGGACTAGCGGGAGATACGCAGTATTTT CASSLSPGLAGDTQYF
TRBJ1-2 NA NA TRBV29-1 TGCAGCGCGTTGGGGGGGGAAGTAGCTTATGGCTACACCTTC CSALGGEVAYGYTF
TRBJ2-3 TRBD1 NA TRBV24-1 TGTGCCACCAGTGGAGTGGGGGACAGGGAAAGCACAGATACGCAGTATTTT CATSGVGDRESTDTQYF
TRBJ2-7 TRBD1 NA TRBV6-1 TGTGCCAGCAGGCCACAGGGGTCGACCTACGAGCAGTACTTC CASRPQGSTYEQYF
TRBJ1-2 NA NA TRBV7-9 TGTGCCAGCAGCCATCTCCGACAGTTAGACTATGGCTACACCTTC CASSHLRQLDYGYTF
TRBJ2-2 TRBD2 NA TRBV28 TGTGCCAGCAGTTCCCTTACCCGTTGGACTAGCGGGGGGGCCGGGGAGCTGTTTTTT CASSSLTRWTSGGAGELFF
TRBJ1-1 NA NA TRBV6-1 TGTGCCAGCAGTGAAGGTGGGGAGTCGGGAGACTTT CASSEGGESGDF